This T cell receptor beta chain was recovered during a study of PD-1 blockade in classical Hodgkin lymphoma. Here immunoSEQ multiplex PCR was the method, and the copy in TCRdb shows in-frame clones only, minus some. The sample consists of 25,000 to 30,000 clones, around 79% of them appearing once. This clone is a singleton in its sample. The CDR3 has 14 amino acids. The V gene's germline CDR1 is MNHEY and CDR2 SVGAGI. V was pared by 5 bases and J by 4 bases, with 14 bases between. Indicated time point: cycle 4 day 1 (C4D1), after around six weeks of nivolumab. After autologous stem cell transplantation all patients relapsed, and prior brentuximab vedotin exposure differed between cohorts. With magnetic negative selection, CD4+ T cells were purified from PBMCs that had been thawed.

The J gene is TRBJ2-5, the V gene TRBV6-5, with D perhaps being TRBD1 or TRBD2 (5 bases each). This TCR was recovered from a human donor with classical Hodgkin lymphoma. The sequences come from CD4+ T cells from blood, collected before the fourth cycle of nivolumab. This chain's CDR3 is CASSTRTSGETQYF. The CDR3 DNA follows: TGTGCCAGCAGTACTAGGACAAGTGGAGAGACCCAGTACTTC.